The 3 T cell receptor beta chains below were found in one sample sequenced in a study of shared clonotypes between healthy human individuals. The data were produced by immunoSEQ multiplex PCR, yet TCRdb's version contains in-frame clones alone and is incomplete. The sample lists more than 900,000 clones; roughly 74% were seen once. Material: memory CD4+ T cells from PBMCs. Regarding subset: CD45RA-negative fraction. Receptor source: a man between 18 and 35 years old in good health. Some clones in this sample may be carry-over from other donors' samples.

This sequence joins TRBV7-8 and TRBJ1-5; TRBD1 matches at 9 bases. CDR3 length: 17 residues. V gave up 3 bases and J gave up 0 bases; unmatched junction bases: 6. Per germline, CDR1 SGHVS and CDR2 FQNEAQ. CDR3 sequence: CASSFGQGIDSNQPQHF. CDR3 nucleotide sequence: TGTGCCAGCAGCTTCGGACAGGGGATAGATAGCAATCAGCCCCAGCATTTT.

The rearrangement links TRBV19 to TRBJ1-5; 9 bases are shared with TRBD1. Germline loops: CDR1 LNHDA, CDR2 SQIVND (reference sequence). This CDR3 is built from 13 residues. The trim removed 8 bases at V and 6 bases at J, leaving 5 bases unmatched. Written as DNA, the CDR3 is TGTGCCAGTCGGGACAGGGTAAGTCAGCCCCAGCATTTT. Amino acids: CASRDRVSQPQHF.

This clone occurred once. V and J are TRBV5-1 and TRBJ2-2; D is possibly TRBD1 (5 bases). Trimming took 4 bases from V and 0 from J, leaving 13 bases between them. Germline values: CDR1 SGHRS, CDR2 YFSETQ. CDR3 length: 16 amino acids. This CDR3 is CASSPYRQTNTGELFF. The CDR3 DNA reads TGCGCCAGCAGCCCATACAGGCAAACGAACACCGGGGAGCTGTTTTTT.